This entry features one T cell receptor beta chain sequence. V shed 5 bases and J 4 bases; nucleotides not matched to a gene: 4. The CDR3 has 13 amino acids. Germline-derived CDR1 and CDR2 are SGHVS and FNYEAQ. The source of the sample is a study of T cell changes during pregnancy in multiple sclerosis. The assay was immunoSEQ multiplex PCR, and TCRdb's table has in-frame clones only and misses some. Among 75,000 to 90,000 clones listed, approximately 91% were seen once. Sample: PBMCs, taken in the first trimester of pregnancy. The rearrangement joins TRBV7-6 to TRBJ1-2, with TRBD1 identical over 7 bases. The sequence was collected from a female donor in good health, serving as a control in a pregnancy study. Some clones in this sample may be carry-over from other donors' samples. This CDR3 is CASSQDRFYGYTF. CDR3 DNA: TGTGCCAGCAGCCAGGACAGGTTCTATGGCTACACCTTC.